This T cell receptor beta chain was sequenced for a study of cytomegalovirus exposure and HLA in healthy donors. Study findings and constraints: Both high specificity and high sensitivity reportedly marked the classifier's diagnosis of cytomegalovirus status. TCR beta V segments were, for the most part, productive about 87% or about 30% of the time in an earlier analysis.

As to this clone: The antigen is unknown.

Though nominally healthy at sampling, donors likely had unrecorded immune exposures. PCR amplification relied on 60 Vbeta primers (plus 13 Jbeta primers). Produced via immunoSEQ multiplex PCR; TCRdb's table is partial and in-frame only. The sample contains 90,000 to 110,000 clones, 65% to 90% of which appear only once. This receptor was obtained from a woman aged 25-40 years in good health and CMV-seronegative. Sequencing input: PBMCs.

CDR3 in DNA: TGTGCCAGCAGCCCGTGGACAGGGGAGAACACTGAAGCTTTCTTT. Translated, it gives CASSPWTGENTEAFF. The V call is TRBV7-3, the J call TRBJ1-1; TRBD1 matches at 9 bases. In germline, CDR1 is SGHTA, CDR2 FQGTGA. The CDR3 contains 15 residues. Trimming cost V 5 bases and J 1 base; bases outside gene matches: 5.